The present T cell receptor beta chain was sequenced within a study of T cells in Graves' hyperthyroidism and ophthalmopathy. Study observations and caveats: Ophthalmopathy was predicted by the model a median of roughly 6.7 months ahead of onset. Among clonotypes expanded in thyroid above 0.001, most were also found in blood.

Germline V gives CDR1 SEHNR, CDR2 FQNEAQ (reference sequence). The CDR3 extends over 14 amino acids. Deletions cut 0 bases from V and 4 bases from J, with 9 bases between. The study left out patients who had uncontrolled infection, other autoimmune disease, pregnancy or lactation. Comments on this clonotype: Antigen unknown.

The TCR beta CDR3 regions underwent amplification using RNA transcripts as the source. RT-PCR in the first round (using the HTBI primer set) targeted the TCR CDR3. Each CDR3 protein gets one entry after TCRdb re-called the multiplex PCR reads with MiXCR. The sample comprises fewer than 900,000 distinct CDR3 sequences, over 15% of which are singletons, and over 15% rests with the top ten. Source material: blood. The receptor comes from a woman aged 45-65 years with Graves' hyperthyroidism that later progressed to Graves' ophthalmopathy. V is TRBV7-9 and J is TRBJ1-2; D unclear. CDR3 in DNA: TGTGCCAGCAGCTTAGCGAAGTCAGTCTATGGCTACACCTTC. Protein sequence: CASSLAKSVYGYTF.